The rows below give T cell receptor beta chains drawn from one sample of a study of HIV-infected patients and healthy controls. TCRdb processed the 5' RACE reads anew with MiXCR; each CDR3 protein has one entry. This sample carries about 8,500 distinct CDR3 sequences, roughly 5.8% of them seen once, and the ten largest clones take around 7.7%. Input material: blood. Receptors originate from an adult in good health. Both conserved end residues are part of each CDR3. D genes are given only for firm matches.

CDR3: CASSLIMGNGANVLTF
D: .
J: TRBJ2-6
V: TRBV5-1

CDR3: CASSFTGDGYTF
D: TRBD1
J: TRBJ1-2
V: TRBV12-3/TRBV12-4

CDR3: CASSWTGYEQYF
D: TRBD1
J: TRBJ2-7
V: TRBV5-1

CDR3: CASSSGGGLDTEAFF
D: .
J: TRBJ1-1
V: TRBV7-9

CDR3: CASSFQGENEQFF
D: TRBD1
J: TRBJ2-1
V: TRBV5-5

CDR3: CASLAPWGTNYGYTF
D: .
J: TRBJ1-2
V: TRBV6-5

CDR3: CASSFTARQPDNEQFF
D: .
J: TRBJ2-1
V: TRBV9

CDR3: CASSQVQGGIGEQFF
D: .
J: TRBJ2-1
V: TRBV6-5

CDR3: CSASLGQGAPHTQYF
D: .
J: TRBJ2-3
V: TRBV20-1

CDR3: CASLGGGRYEQYF
D: .
J: TRBJ2-7
V: TRBV6-2/TRBV6-3

CDR3: CASSNRPSTDTQYF
D: .
J: TRBJ2-3
V: TRBV12-3/TRBV12-4

CDR3: CASSYSSVGDEQFF
D: .
J: TRBJ2-1
V: TRBV6-2/TRBV6-3

CDR3: CASSLGVGTQYF
D: .
J: TRBJ2-3
V: TRBV7-9

CDR3: CASSPRGGTLSSEKLFF
D: .
J: TRBJ1-4
V: TRBV4-1

CDR3: CASSLEVSGHYGYTF
D: .
J: TRBJ1-2
V: TRBV7-9

CDR3: CASSLRTSGEKTDTQYF
D: TRBD2
J: TRBJ2-3
V: TRBV7-3

CDR3: CASSMRGMEGNYGYTF
D: .
J: TRBJ1-2
V: TRBV19

CDR3: CASRLDTGDTEAFF
D: .
J: TRBJ1-1
V: TRBV12-2

CDR3: CASSFDRWTEAFF
D: .
J: TRBJ1-1
V: TRBV7-9

CDR3: CASSLAGQGADIQYF
D: TRBD1
J: TRBJ2-4
V: TRBV7-9

CDR3: CASSLTYSYNEQFF
D: .
J: TRBJ2-1
V: TRBV7-9

CDR3: CATSRDRGREDTQYF
D: TRBD1
J: TRBJ2-3
V: TRBV24-1

CDR3: CASSPLQSPLVEQFF
D: .
J: TRBJ2-1
V: TRBV7-9

CDR3: CASSLRTSGGSTDTQYF
D: TRBD2
J: TRBJ2-3
V: TRBV5-1

CDR3: CASSTREAGSGANVLTF
D: TRBD2
J: TRBJ2-6
V: TRBV7-9

CDR3: CASSGPPRYNEQFF
D: .
J: TRBJ2-1
V: TRBV4-1

CDR3: CAISATGDANYGYTF
D: TRBD1
J: TRBJ1-2
V: TRBV10-3

CDR3: CASSLGTGDEKLFF
D: TRBD1
J: TRBJ1-4
V: TRBV7-8

CDR3: CSAAGTLMETQYF
D: .
J: TRBJ2-5
V: TRBV29-1

CDR3: CASIGGPHEQYF
D: .
J: TRBJ2-7
V: TRBV25-1

CDR3: CASSQDRKGYFGYTF
D: .
J: TRBJ1-2
V: TRBV3-1